The sequence of this T cell receptor beta chain was determined in a study of T-cell reconstitution after alpha-beta-depleted transplantation in children. The CDR3 runs 10 residues. V shed 9 bases and J shed 10 bases, with 12 bases lying between them. Germline CDR1 reads MNHNS; CDR2 reads SASEGT. Whole-study findings and limits: Newly generated T cells supplied most T-cell counts and diversity one year post-transplant. Expanded clones from the graft, numbering several hundred, reportedly supplied alpha-beta T cells about two months after transplant. There were some patients whose high TCRbeta diversity at day 60 came from surviving recipient T cells and thymic progenitors.

It was with unique molecular identifiers that the TCRbeta library was prepared. From the PCR reads, TCRdb called clonotypes with MiXCR, one entry per CDR3 protein. The sample lists hundreds of thousands of distinct CDR3 sequences; approximately 14% were seen once. Comments on this clonotype: As yet, its antigen is unknown.

This sequence was found in a girl aged 2 to 10 with congenital amegakaryocytic thrombocytopenia, due to receive a stem cell transplant. The J gene is TRBJ1-2, the V gene TRBV6-1, with a weak D call TRBD1 (6 bases). The source material was PBMCs, sampled before TCRalphabeta/CD19-depleted stem cell transplant. The CDR3 sequence: CASGGLDYTF. As DNA, the CDR3 is TGTGCCAGTGGGGGGCTGGACTACACCTTC.